This T cell receptor beta chain was profiled in a study of blood T cell repertoires in COVID-19. Study overall: PBMCs, B-cell-depleted T cells, or T cells were the source of the cDNA or gDNA that made up the material.

Trimming pared 1 base from V and 3 bases from J, leaving 6 bases between. CDR1 and CDR2 (germline): SGHRS, YFSETQ. CDR3 length: 13 amino acids. The table came from immunoSEQ multiplex PCR; TCRdb's copy has only in-frame clones and leaves some out. The data contain tens of thousands of clones, more than 75% of them singletons. This TCR was sampled from a human donor in a cohort sampled during active COVID-19. V and J are TRBV5-1 and TRBJ2-3; no clear D. The source material was peripheral blood. CDR3 amino acids: CASSLTRTDTQYF. CDR3 in DNA: TGCGCCAGCAGCTTGACTCGAACAGATACGCAGTATTTT. The full variable domain, with the rest looked up from reference TRBV5-1 and TRBJ2-3, is KAGVTQTPRYLIKTRGQQVTLSCSPISGHRSVSWYQQTPGQGLQFLFEYFSETQRNKGNFPGRFSGRQFSNSRSEMNVSTLELGDSALYLCASSLTRTDTQYFGPGTRLTVL.